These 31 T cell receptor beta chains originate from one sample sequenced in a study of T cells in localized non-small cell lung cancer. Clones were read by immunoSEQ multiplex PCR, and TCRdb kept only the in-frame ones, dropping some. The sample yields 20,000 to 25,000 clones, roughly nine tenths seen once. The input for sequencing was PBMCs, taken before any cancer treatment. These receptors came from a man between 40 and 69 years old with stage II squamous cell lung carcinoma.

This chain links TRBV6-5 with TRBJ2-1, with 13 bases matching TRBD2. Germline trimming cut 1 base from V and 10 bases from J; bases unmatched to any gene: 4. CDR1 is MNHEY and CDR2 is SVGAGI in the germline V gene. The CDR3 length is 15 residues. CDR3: CASSYWTSGSGEQFF. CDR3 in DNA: TGTGCCAGCAGTTACTGGACTAGCGGGAGTGGGGAGCAGTTCTTC.

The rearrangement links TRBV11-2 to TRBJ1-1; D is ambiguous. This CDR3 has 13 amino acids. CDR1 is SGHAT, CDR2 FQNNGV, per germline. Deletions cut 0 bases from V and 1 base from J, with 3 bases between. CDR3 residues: CASSLERNTEAFF. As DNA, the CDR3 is TGTGCCAGCAGCTTAGAGCGGAACACTGAAGCTTTCTTT.

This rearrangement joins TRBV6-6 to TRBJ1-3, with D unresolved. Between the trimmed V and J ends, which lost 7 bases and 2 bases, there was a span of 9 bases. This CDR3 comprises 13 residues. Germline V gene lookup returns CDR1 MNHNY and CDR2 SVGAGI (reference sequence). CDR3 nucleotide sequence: TGTGCCAGCACCGAGGCCCCTGGAAACACCATATATTTT. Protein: CASTEAPGNTIYF.

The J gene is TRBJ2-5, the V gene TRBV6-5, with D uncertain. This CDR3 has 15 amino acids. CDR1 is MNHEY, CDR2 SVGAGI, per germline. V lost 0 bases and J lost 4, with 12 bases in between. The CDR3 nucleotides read TGTGCCAGCAGTTACTCATTAACTCATGGAGAGACCCAGTACTTC. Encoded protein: CASSYSLTHGETQYF.

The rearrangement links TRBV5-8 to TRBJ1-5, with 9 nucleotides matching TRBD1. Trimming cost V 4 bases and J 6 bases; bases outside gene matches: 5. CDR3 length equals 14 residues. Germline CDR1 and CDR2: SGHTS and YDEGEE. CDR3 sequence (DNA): TGTGCCAGCAGCCTCGGACAGGGGAGTCAGCCCCAGCATTTT. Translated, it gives CASSLGQGSQPQHF.

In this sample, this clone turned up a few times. This chain's CDR3 is CASSLGGPSVTQYF. In DNA form, the CDR3 reads TGTGCCAGCAGTTTAGGGGGACCGTCAGTAACCCAGTACTTC. The chain links TRBV6-5 to TRBJ2-5, with D possibly being TRBD1 (6 bases). CDR3 length: 14 amino acids. V lost 4 bases, J lost 8 bases, and 17 bases lay in between. From germline, CDR1 is MNHEY and CDR2 SVGAGI.

For the CDR3, the DNA is TGTGCCAGCAGCCAGGAATTAGGTCAGCCCCAGCATTTT. The encoded protein is CASSQELGQPQHF. The chain joins TRBV14 to TRBJ1-5; D gene unclear. The CDR3 contains 13 residues. Germline V gene data show CDR1 as SGHDN and CDR2 as FVKESK. The V gene lost 3 bases and the J gene lost 6 bases, with 9 bases spanning the gap.

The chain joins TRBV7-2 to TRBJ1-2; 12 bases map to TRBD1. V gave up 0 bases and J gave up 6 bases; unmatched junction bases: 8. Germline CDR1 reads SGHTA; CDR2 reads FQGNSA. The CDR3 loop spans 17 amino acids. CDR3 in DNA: TGTGCCAGCAGCTTAGCGCATCTGGGACAGGGGGCGAATGGCTACACCTTC. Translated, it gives CASSLAHLGQGANGYTF.

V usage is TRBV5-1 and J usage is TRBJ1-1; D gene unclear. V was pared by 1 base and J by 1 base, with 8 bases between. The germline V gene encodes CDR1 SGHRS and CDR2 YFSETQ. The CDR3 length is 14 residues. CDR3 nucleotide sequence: TGCGCCAGCAGCTTGTCAAGACAGAACACTGAAGCTTTCTTT. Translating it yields CASSLSRQNTEAFF. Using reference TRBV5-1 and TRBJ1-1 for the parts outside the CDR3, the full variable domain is KAGVTQTPRYLIKTRGQQVTLSCSPISGHRSVSWYQQTPGQGLQFLFEYFSETQRNKGNFPGRFSGRQFSNSRSEMNVSTLELGDSALYLCASSLSRQNTEAFFGQGTRLTVV.

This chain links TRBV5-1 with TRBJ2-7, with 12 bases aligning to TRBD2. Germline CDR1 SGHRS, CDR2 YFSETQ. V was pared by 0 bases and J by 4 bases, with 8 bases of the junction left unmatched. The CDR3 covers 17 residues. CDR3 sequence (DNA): TGCGCCAGCAGCTTGGACCTAGCGGGAGGGCCTGGATACGAGCAGTACTTC. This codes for CASSLDLAGGPGYEQYF.

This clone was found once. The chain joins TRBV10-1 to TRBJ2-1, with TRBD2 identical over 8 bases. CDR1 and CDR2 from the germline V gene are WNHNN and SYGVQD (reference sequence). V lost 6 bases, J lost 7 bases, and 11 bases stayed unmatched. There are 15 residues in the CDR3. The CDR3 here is CASSPSSGHLNEQFF. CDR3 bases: TGCGCCAGCAGCCCCTCTAGCGGGCATTTGAATGAGCAGTTCTTC.

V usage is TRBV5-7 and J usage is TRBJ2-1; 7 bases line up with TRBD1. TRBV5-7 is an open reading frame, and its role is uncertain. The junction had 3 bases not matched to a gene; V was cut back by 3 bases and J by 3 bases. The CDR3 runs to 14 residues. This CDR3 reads CASSSTGYYNEQFF. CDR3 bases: TGTGCCAGCAGCTCGACAGGGTACTACAATGAGCAGTTCTTC.

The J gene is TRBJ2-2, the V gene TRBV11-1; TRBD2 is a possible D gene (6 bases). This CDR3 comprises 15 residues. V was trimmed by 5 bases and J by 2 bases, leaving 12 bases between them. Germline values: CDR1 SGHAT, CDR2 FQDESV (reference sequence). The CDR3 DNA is TGTGCCAGCAGCGAGTGGGGAGGTAACACCGGGGAGCTGTTTTTT. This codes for CASSEWGGNTGELFF.

The CDR3 nucleotides read TGTGCCAGCAGTTCTCGGACAGTTAGCAATCAGCCCCAGCATTTT. This codes for CASSSRTVSNQPQHF. This chain links TRBV6-5 with TRBJ1-5, with D perhaps matching TRBD1 (6 bases). With 4 bases removed from V and 0 bases from J, the gap between germline ends came to 10 bases. In germline, CDR1 is MNHEY, CDR2 SVGAGI. The CDR3 runs 15 residues.

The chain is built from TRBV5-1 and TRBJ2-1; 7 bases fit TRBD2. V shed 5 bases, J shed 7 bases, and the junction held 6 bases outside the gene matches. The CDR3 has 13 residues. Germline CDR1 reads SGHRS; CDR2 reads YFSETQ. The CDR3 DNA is TGCGCCAGCAGGACTTTGGGAGGGAATGAGCAGTTCTTC. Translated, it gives CASRTLGGNEQFF.

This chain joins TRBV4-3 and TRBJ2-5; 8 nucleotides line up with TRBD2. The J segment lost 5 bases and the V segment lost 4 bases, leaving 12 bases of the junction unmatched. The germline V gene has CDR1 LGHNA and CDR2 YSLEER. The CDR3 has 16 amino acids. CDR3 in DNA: TGCGCCAGCAGCCGCTTAGCCGGGGGGGCCGGGGAGACCCAGTACTTC. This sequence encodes CASSRLAGGAGETQYF.

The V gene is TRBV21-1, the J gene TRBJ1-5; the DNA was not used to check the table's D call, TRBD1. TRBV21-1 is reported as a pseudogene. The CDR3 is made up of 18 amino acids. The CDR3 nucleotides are TGTGCCAGCAGCAAAGGCCTCCGGGACATCGAACGCAATCAGCCCCAGCATTTT. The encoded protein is CASSKGLRDIERNQPQHF.

The CDR3 coding sequence is TGTGCCAGCAGCCTGGGACTAGAGGTACAGAATGAGCAGTTCTTC. Translated: CASSLGLEVQNEQFF. V gene TRBV6-5 combines with J gene TRBJ2-1; TRBD2 agrees at 8 bases. The V gene's germline CDR1 is MNHEY and CDR2 SVGAGI. J lost 7 bases, V lost 6 bases, and 11 bases had no gene match. The CDR3 extends over 15 amino acids.

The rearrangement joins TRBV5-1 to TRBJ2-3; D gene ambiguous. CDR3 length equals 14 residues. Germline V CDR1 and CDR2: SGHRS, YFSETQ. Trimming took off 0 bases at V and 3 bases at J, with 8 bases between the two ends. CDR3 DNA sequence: TGCGCCAGCAGCTTGGGATGGTTGACAGATACGCAGTATTTT. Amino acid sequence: CASSLGWLTDTQYF.

The CDR3 protein is CASSVSGGNNEQFF. DNA for the CDR3: TGTGCCAGCAGCGTTAGCGGGGGGAACAATGAGCAGTTCTTC. This chain connects TRBV9 to TRBJ2-1; TRBD2 matches 10 bases. Germline assignment: CDR1 SGDLS and CDR2 YYNGEE. CDR3 length: 14 residues. J gave up 5 bases and V 2 bases, and 1 base lay outside the gene matches.

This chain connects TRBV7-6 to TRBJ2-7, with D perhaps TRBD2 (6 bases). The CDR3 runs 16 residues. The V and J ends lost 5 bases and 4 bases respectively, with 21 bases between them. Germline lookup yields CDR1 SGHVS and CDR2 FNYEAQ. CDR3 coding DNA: TGTGCCAGCAGCCAGAGACCGGCCGACGGACTATACGAGCAGTACTTC. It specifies CASSQRPADGLYEQYF.

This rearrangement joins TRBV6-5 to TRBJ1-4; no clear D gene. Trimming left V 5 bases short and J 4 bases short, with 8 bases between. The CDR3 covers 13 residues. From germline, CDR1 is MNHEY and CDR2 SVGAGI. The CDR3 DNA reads TGTGCCAGCAGTCATGATGGTAATGAAAAACTGTTTTTT. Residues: CASSHDGNEKLFF.

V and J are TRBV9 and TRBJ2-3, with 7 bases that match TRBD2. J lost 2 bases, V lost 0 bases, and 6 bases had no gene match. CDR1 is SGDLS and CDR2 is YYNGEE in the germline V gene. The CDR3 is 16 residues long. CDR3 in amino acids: CASSVGDGGSTDTQYF. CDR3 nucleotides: TGTGCCAGCAGCGTAGGCGACGGGGGGTCCACAGATACGCAGTATTTT.

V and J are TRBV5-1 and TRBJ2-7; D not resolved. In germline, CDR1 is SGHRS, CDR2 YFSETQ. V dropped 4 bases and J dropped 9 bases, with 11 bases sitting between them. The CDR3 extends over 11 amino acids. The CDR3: CASSLGPRQYF. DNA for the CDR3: TGCGCCAGCAGCCTCGGACCTAGGCAGTACTTC.

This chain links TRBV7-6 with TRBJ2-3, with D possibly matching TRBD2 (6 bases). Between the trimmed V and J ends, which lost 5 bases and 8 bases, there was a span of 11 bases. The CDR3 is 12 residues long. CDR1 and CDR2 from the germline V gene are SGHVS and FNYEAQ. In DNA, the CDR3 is TGTGCCAGCAGCACCGGGAGTAGTACGCAGTATTTT. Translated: CASSTGSSTQYF.

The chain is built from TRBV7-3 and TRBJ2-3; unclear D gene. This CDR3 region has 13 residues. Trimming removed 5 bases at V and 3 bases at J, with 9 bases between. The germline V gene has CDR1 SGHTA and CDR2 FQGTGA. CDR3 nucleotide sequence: TGTGCCAGCAGCGGTGAAAGGACAGATACGCAGTATTTT. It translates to CASSGERTDTQYF.

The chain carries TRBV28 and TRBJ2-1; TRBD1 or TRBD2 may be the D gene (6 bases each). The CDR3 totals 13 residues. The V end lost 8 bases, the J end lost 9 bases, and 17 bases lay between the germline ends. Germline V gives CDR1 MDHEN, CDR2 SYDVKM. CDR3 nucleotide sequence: TGTGCCAGCTTCCCCGGAGGGGGGTCTGAGCAGTTCTTC. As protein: CASFPGGGSEQFF.

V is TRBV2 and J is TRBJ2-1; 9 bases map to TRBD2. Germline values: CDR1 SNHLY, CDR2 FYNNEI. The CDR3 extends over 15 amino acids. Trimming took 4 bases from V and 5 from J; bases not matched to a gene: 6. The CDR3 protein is CASSVWRGGNNEQFF. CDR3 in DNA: TGTGCCAGCAGTGTATGGCGGGGGGGCAACAATGAGCAGTTCTTC. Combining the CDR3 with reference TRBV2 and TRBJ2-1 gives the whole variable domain EPEVTQTPSHQVTQMGQEVILRCVPISNHLYFYWYRQILGQKVEFLVSFYNNEISEKSEIFDDQFSVERPDGSNFTLKIRSTKLEDSAMYFCASSVWRGGNNEQFFGPGTRLTVL.

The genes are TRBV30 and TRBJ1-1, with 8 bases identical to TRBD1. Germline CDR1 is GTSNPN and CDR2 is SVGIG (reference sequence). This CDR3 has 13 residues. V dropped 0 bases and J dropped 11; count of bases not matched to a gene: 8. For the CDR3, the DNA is TGTGCCTGGAGTGTTCAGGGGGCAGTGGGGGCTTTCTTT. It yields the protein CAWSVQGAVGAFF.

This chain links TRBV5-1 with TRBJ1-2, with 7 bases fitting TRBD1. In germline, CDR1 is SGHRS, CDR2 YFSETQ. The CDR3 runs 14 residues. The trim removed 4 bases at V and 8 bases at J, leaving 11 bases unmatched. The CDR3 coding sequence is TGCGCCAGCAGCCCGGACAGGCCCACAGAGGGCTACACCTTC. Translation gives CASSPDRPTEGYTF.

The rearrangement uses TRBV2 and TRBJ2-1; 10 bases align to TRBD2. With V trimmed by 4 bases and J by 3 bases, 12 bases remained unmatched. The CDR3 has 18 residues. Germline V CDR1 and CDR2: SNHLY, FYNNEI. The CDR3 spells CASSGLAGASQHYNEQFF. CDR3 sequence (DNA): TGTGCCAGCAGTGGTCTAGCGGGAGCATCGCAGCACTACAATGAGCAGTTCTTC.